Following are 18 T cell receptor beta chains from one sample sequenced in a study of T cells after yellow fever vaccination. Using its own MiXCR run on the 5' RACE reads, TCRdb lists one record per CDR3 protein. Among about 130,000 distinct CDR3 sequences, more than 6.5% were seen once, and the ten largest hold 2.5%. The material sequenced was CD4+ T cells sorted from PBMCs, taken 10 days after the first yellow fever vaccination. The receptor set was obtained from a man aged 18 to 30 who received the YFV17D yellow fever vaccine.

This clonotype has just a few counts. This sequence joins TRBV20-1 and TRBJ2-1; TRBD2 matches 8 bases. The CDR3 extends over 14 amino acids. J lost 5 bases, V lost 5 bases, and 8 bases had no gene match. Germline loops: CDR1 DFQATT, CDR2 SNEGSKA (reference sequence). The chain's CDR3 is CSAPPGRGDNEQFF. DNA for the CDR3: TGCAGTGCTCCCCCGGGGCGGGGGGACAATGAGCAGTTCTTC.

This clonotype was counted ten times or more. The chain links TRBV11-3 to TRBJ2-2, with 8 bases aligning to TRBD2. V shed 8 bases, J shed 4 bases, and the junction held 12 bases outside the gene matches. The CDR3 has 16 amino acids. Germline V gene data show CDR1 as SGHNT and CDR2 as YENEEA. For the CDR3, the DNA is TGTGCCAGCGCTGAGTCCGGGAGGGGAAGCACCGGGGAGCTGTTTTTT. It translates to CASAESGRGSTGELFF.

This clonotype was observed at least ten times. The chain joins TRBV12-3 or TRBV12-4 to TRBJ1-2; D ambiguous. The CDR3 extends over 11 amino acids. V lost 3 bases and J 8 bases, leaving 7 bases between the germline ends. The CDR3 is CASSLGVGYTF. CDR3 nucleotide sequence: TGTGCCAGCAGTTTGGGAGTCGGCTACACCTTC.

This clonotype appeared a few times. The chain carries TRBV6-1 and TRBJ2-7; D call uncertain. Germline CDR1 reads MNHNS; CDR2 reads SASEGT. CDR3 size: 15 residues. With 6 bases removed from V and 6 bases from J, the gap between germline ends came to 21 bases. In DNA, the CDR3 is TGTGCCAGCAGGCTTGACGTTTCCCAACCCCGCGAGCAGTACGTC. This encodes CASRLDVSQPREQYV.

The sample holds many counts of this clonotype. The genes are TRBV20-1 and TRBJ1-6; TRBD1 is a possible D gene (6 bases). CDR3 length: 13 residues. V was clipped by 2 bases and J by 10 bases, with 12 bases between them. Germline CDR1 reads DFQATT; CDR2 reads SNEGSKA (reference sequence). The CDR3 is CSARRGRGSPLHF. DNA for the CDR3: TGCAGTGCTAGAAGGGGCAGGGGCTCACCCCTCCACTTT.

This clonotype was seen many times. V gene TRBV6-2 or TRBV6-3 combines with J gene TRBJ1-1, with TRBD1 identical over 7 bases. Germline V CDR1 and CDR2: MNHEY, SVGEGT. The CDR3 is made up of 14 amino acids. With 6 bases clipped from V and 4 bases from J, the junction kept 8 bases outside the gene matches. As DNA, the CDR3 is TGTGCCAGCAGGCTCGACAGGGAAGGCACTGAAGCTTTCTTT. It is translated as CASRLDREGTEAFF.

This sequence joins TRBV7-6 and TRBJ2-1; 7 bases match TRBD2. CDR1 and CDR2 (germline): SGHVS, FNYEAQ. This CDR3 has 15 amino acids. The V gene end was trimmed by 4 bases and the J gene end by 5 bases; junction bases not matched to a gene: 8. The DNA of the CDR3 is TGTGCCAGCAGCTCCTTGGGGGGGTTTCACAATGAGCAGTTCTTC. This encodes CASSSLGGFHNEQFF.

The rearrangement links TRBV6-4 to TRBJ1-2, with D perhaps matching TRBD1 (6 bases). The CDR3 extends over 14 amino acids. From germline, CDR1 is MRHNA and CDR2 SNTAGT. The ends were cut back, 6 bases at V and 4 bases at J, with 15 bases in the middle. In DNA, the CDR3 is TGTGCCAGCAGCGCAACCGGGACATCCTATGGCTACACCTTC. Translation gives CASSATGTSYGYTF.

As concerns this clonotype: This sequence may be a read error, since a much larger clone differs from it by one base. The chain carries TRBV5-1 and TRBJ1-1; no firm D call. This CDR3 region has 14 residues. The V end was cut by 5 bases, the J end by 1 base, with 12 bases between. Looked up from germline, CDR1 is SGHRS and CDR2 is YFSETQ. The CDR3 nucleotides read TGCGCCAGCAGATCCGGACGGACGAACACTGAAGCTTTCTTT. It codes for CASRSGRTNTEAFF.

Many counts were recorded for this clonotype. The chain joins TRBV5-1 to TRBJ2-2, with TRBD1 identical over 7 bases. This CDR3 comprises 14 residues. Germline loops: CDR1 SGHRS, CDR2 YFSETQ. Trimming took 1 base from V and 7 from J; bases not matched to a gene: 4. For the CDR3, the DNA is TGCGCCAGCAGCTTGTCACAGGGGCACGGGGAGCTGTTTTTT. It encodes CASSLSQGHGELFF.

This clonotype has ten or more counts. The chain employs TRBV7-8 and TRBJ2-1; TRBD1 agrees at 7 bases. The CDR3 is made up of 13 amino acids. Trimming took 3 bases from V and 8 from J; bases not matched to a gene: 4. Germline V gene sequence: CDR1 SGHVS, CDR2 FQNEAQ. The CDR3 nucleotides are TGTGCCAGCAGCTTCCCCACAGGGGATGAGCAGTTCTTC. Residues: CASSFPTGDEQFF.

This clonotype was seen at least ten times. The rearrangement links TRBV7-2 to TRBJ2-7; D unclear. Germline V gives CDR1 SGHTA, CDR2 FQGNSA. CDR3 length: 15 residues. V gave up 0 bases and J gave up 2 bases, with 11 bases separating them. CDR3 residues: CASSLALGQTYEQYF. DNA of the CDR3: TGTGCCAGCAGCTTAGCTCTGGGCCAAACCTACGAGCAGTACTTC.

The chain is built from TRBV5-1 and TRBJ2-6; D might be TRBD1 (5 bases). This CDR3 comprises 16 residues. With 2 bases removed from V and 0 bases from J, the gap between germline ends came to 9 bases. CDR1 and CDR2 from the germline V gene are SGHRS and YFSETQ. As DNA, the CDR3 is TGCGCCAGCAGCTTCCAGGACACCTCTGGGGCCAACGTCCTGACTTTC. It translates to CASSFQDTSGANVLTF.

This clonotype showed up just a few times. The chain employs TRBV5-1 and TRBJ2-1; 12 positions match TRBD1. Germline trimming cut 4 bases from V and 16 bases from J; bases unmatched to any gene: 15. From germline, CDR1 is SGHRS and CDR2 YFSETQ. The CDR3 sequence is 15 residues long. CDR3 coding DNA: TGCGCCAGCAGCCCGGGACAGGGGGCCGAGGCTGGGCATTTCTTC. Amino acid sequence: CASSPGQGAEAGHFF.

This clonotype occurred many times. CDR3 in amino acids: CASSLRQGGPTDTQYF. In DNA form, the CDR3 reads TGTGCCAGCAGCTTAAGACAGGGAGGGCCCACAGATACGCAGTATTTT. The chain couples TRBV11-3 to TRBJ2-3; D tentatively fits TRBD1 or TRBD2 (7 bases each). Germline V gene data show CDR1 as SGHNT and CDR2 as YENEEA. The CDR3 consists of 16 residues. V lost 2 bases and J 2 bases, leaving 14 bases between the germline ends.

This clonotype appeared many times. The chain links TRBV6-2 or TRBV6-3 to TRBJ2-7; tentative D call: TRBD2 (6 bases). The CDR3 sequence is 12 residues long. Germline V gene lookup returns CDR1 MNHEY and CDR2 SVGEGT. V was cut by 8 bases and J by 6 bases, with 14 bases left in between. Here the CDR3 reads CASAGRLFEQYV. The CDR3 DNA reads TGTGCCAGCGCGGGGAGGCTTTTCGAGCAGTACGTC.

A note on this clonotype: Just one base apart from a much larger clone, this may be a read error. The CDR3 loop reads CVSSVVPTPNQETQYF. CDR3 DNA sequence: TGTGTCAGCAGCGTAGTGCCGACACCAAACCAAGAGACCCAGTACTTC. This chain uses TRBV9 with TRBJ2-5, with no clear D. Germline CDR1 SGDLS, CDR2 YYNGEE. The CDR3 is 16 amino acids.

About this clonotype: This sequence may be a read error, since a much larger clone differs from it by one base. The chain employs TRBV4-1 and TRBJ2-7; a weak D match, TRBD2 (6 bases). The germline V gene has CDR1 MGHRA and CDR2 YSYEKL. The CDR3 has 15 amino acids. CDR3 in DNA: TGCGCCAGCAGCCAAGCTGACCGGGAGTCCTACAAGCAGTACTTC. This codes for CASSQADRESYKQYF.